Below, 29 T cell receptor beta chains from the same sample are listed, as sequenced in a study of radiation and T cells in renal cell carcinoma. Sequenced by immunoSEQ multiplex PCR; TCRdb stores in-frame clones only, minus some. The sample has some 120,000 clones, 85% to 90% seen once; the top ten hold 5% to 6.5%. This sample's time point: blood 2 weeks post-SBRT. As to treatment: 15 Gy SBRT to primary tumor, nephrectomy 4 weeks later. The specimen was blood, collected from a patient whose treatment included radiotherapy and nephrectomy. The receptor source for this set is a woman aged 65 to 85 with renal cell carcinoma.

This chain uses TRBV7-7 with TRBJ1-3, with TRBD1 matching over 9 bases. The CDR3 is made up of 14 amino acids. Germline V gene sequence: CDR1 SSHAT, CDR2 FNYEAQ (reference sequence). CDR3 region: CATTTGGSGNTIYF. In nucleotides, the CDR3 is TGTGCTACCACGACAGGGGGTTCTGGAAACACCATATATTTT.

This rearrangement joins TRBV7-2 to TRBJ1-2; D remains ambiguous. V was pared by 4 bases and J by 0 bases, with 12 bases between. This CDR3 has 15 amino acids. Germline CDR1 and CDR2: SGHTA and FQGNSA. The CDR3 DNA is TGTGCCAGCAGCTCAGTTAGCCCTTCTAACTATGGCTACACCTTC. This translates into CASSSVSPSNYGYTF.

The chain employs TRBV5-5 and TRBJ2-5, with 11 nucleotides matching TRBD2. The CDR3 has 17 amino acids. Germline V gene sequence: CDR1 SGHKS, CDR2 YYEKEE (reference sequence). The ends lost 3 bases at V and 2 bases at J; junction bases unmatched: 9. For the CDR3, the DNA is TGTGCCAGCAGCTCTAACCCGACTAGCGGGGTTCAAGAGACCCAGTACTTC. This gives the protein CASSSNPTSGVQETQYF.

This clone occurred once. CDR3 in DNA: TGTGCCAGCAGCTTAGATTGGGCCAGTAGCTCCTACGAGCAGTACTTC. It yields the protein CASSLDWASSSYEQYF. The gene calls are TRBV11-2 and TRBJ2-7; D is ambiguous. Germline values: CDR1 SGHAT, CDR2 FQNNGV. V shed 0 bases and J shed 0 bases, with 12 bases lying between them. This CDR3 comprises 16 residues.

In its sample, this clone was seen once. The J gene is TRBJ1-2, the V gene TRBV7-2; TRBD1 aligns across 7 bases. The germline V gene has CDR1 SGHTA and CDR2 FQGNSA. The CDR3 runs to 14 residues. J gave up 10 bases and V 5 bases, and 13 bases lay outside the gene matches. CDR3 amino acids: CASSGDSSRRVYTF. Written as DNA, the CDR3 is TGTGCCAGCAGCGGGGACAGCTCGAGAAGAGTCTACACCTTC.

The chain couples TRBV15 to TRBJ2-3; D might be TRBD1 (6 bases). Deletions cut 1 base from V and 7 bases from J, with 15 bases between. Germline V gives CDR1 LNHNV, CDR2 YYDKDF (reference sequence). The CDR3 is 15 amino acids. The CDR3 loop reads CATSRGGQGTNTQYF. DNA for the CDR3: TGTGCCACCAGCAGAGGGGGGCAGGGAACAAATACGCAGTATTTT.

The gene calls are TRBV5-1 and TRBJ1-3; D gene unclear. Deletions cut 1 base from V and 0 bases from J, with 11 bases between. The CDR3 loop spans 16 amino acids. Per the germline V gene, CDR1 is SGHRS and CDR2 is YFSETQ. CDR3 bases: TGCGCCAGCAGCTTGTCGGGCCAGAGCTCTGGAAACACCATATATTTT. Translating gives CASSLSGQSSGNTIYF.

The genes are TRBV29-1 and TRBJ1-2; 9 nucleotides align to TRBD1. V was pared by 4 bases and J by 6 bases, with 6 bases of the junction left unmatched. CDR3 length: 13 amino acids. The germline V gene encodes CDR1 SQVTM and CDR2 ANQGSEA. The CDR3 loop is CSVVRDRADGYTF. CDR3 DNA: TGCAGCGTTGTCCGGGACAGGGCCGATGGCTACACCTTC.

The chain recombines TRBV7-9 with TRBJ1-2; TRBD1 is a possible D gene (5 bases). Germline CDR1 reads SEHNR; CDR2 reads FQNEAQ (reference sequence). Between the trimmed V and J ends, which lost 2 bases and 7 bases, there was a span of 11 bases. This CDR3 is built from 13 residues. The CDR3 coding sequence is TGTGCCAGCAGCTTATCCCAGGGAGTTGGCTACACCTTC. It specifies CASSLSQGVGYTF.

The genes are TRBV19 and TRBJ2-1; D remains unclear. The CDR3 covers 14 residues. Germline CDR1 is LNHDA and CDR2 is SQIVND (reference sequence). Trimming took off 7 bases at V and 1 base at J, with 11 bases between the two ends. The CDR3 DNA follows: TGTGCCAGTAAGGCAGGCCTTTCCTACAATGAGCAGTTCTTC. Protein: CASKAGLSYNEQFF.

This clone was seen only once. The V and J genes are TRBV19 and TRBJ1-2; possibly TRBD1 for D (6 bases). CDR1 and CDR2 (germline): LNHDA, SQIVND (reference sequence). CDR3 length: 15 residues. V lost 5 bases, J lost 1 base, and 14 bases lay in between. CDR3 DNA sequence: TGTGCCAGTAGTCGGGGACAAGGAGGTAACTATGGCTACACCTTC. This translates into CASSRGQGGNYGYTF.

The chain uses TRBV6-5 and TRBJ2-3; D not certain. The CDR3 is made up of 15 amino acids. V lost 5 bases and J lost 0, with 12 bases in between. Per the germline V gene, CDR1 is MNHEY and CDR2 is SVGAGI. The chain's CDR3 is CASSGPSTSTDTQYF. The DNA for the CDR3 is TGTGCCAGCAGTGGGCCTAGTACTAGCACAGATACGCAGTATTTT.

The CDR3 sequence is CASSFDSYNSPLHF. The CDR3 DNA reads as TGTGCCAGCAGTTTCGACAGCTATAATTCACCCCTCCACTTT. This chain joins TRBV6-5 and TRBJ1-6; D is perhaps TRBD1 (5 bases). Trimming took off 4 bases at V and 3 bases at J, with 7 bases between the two ends. The CDR3 length is 14 residues. Germline CDR1 MNHEY, CDR2 SVGAGI.

The rearrangement links TRBV6-5 to TRBJ1-2; D is unclear. Germline CDR1 MNHEY, CDR2 SVGAGI. The CDR3 runs to 14 residues. Deletions cut 6 bases from V and 7 bases from J, with 18 bases between. The CDR3 DNA reads TGTGCCAGCAGACGATTAAGTGGCAGCGGTGGCTACACCTTC. Protein: CASRRLSGSGGYTF.

The chain is built from TRBV10-1 and TRBJ1-2; D not certain. CDR3 length: 17 amino acids. The V gene's germline CDR1 is WNHNN and CDR2 SYGVQD (reference sequence). Trimming shortened V by 2 bases and J by 2 bases, and 18 bases separated the two germline ends. The CDR3: CASSEPWRYRKNYGYTF. The CDR3 region has the DNA TGCGCCAGCAGTGAGCCGTGGCGATACCGGAAAAACTATGGCTACACCTTC.

V is TRBV4-1 and J is TRBJ2-7, with D possibly matching TRBD1 (6 bases). Trimming shortened V by 1 base and J by 2 bases, and 9 bases separated the two germline ends. The CDR3 loop spans 14 amino acids. Germline V gives CDR1 MGHRA, CDR2 YSYEKL. This CDR3 reads CASSQAAGAYEQYF. In nucleotides, the CDR3 is TGCGCCAGCAGCCAAGCAGCAGGGGCCTACGAGCAGTACTTC.

As to this clone: This specimen includes other DNA sequences encoding the same CDR3. The CDR3 loop reads CASTPGQGNYGYTF. The CDR3 DNA sequence: TGTGCCAGCACCCCGGGACAGGGTAACTATGGCTACACCTTC. V usage is TRBV6-6 and J usage is TRBJ1-2; 9 bases are a match to TRBD1. The J segment lost 1 base and the V segment lost 7 bases, leaving 4 bases of the junction unmatched. Germline CDR1 and CDR2: MNHNY and SVGAGI (reference sequence). The CDR3 totals 14 residues.

V is TRBV29-1 and J is TRBJ2-3; 10 nucleotides line up with TRBD1. Germline loops: CDR1 SQVTM, CDR2 ANQGSEA. J lost 3 bases, V lost 7 bases, and 10 bases had no gene match. CDR3 size: 15 residues. CDR3 sequence reads: CSAPTGQGRTDTQYF. Written as DNA, the CDR3 is TGCAGCGCCCCCACGGGACAGGGGAGGACAGATACGCAGTATTTT.

This chain connects TRBV7-8 to TRBJ1-2, with no clear D. Germline loops: CDR1 SGHVS, CDR2 FQNEAQ. Trimming took 1 base from V and 7 from J, leaving 4 bases between them. CDR3 length: 11 amino acids. The CDR3 nucleotides read TGTGCCAGCAGCTTAGGCGGTGGCTACACCTTC. This gives the protein CASSLGGGYTF.

V usage is TRBV10-2 and J usage is TRBJ2-1; 14 nucleotides align to TRBD2. V shed 10 bases, J shed 10 bases, and the junction held 9 bases outside the gene matches. CDR1 is WSHSY and CDR2 is SAAADI in the germline V gene. The CDR3 runs to 14 residues. The CDR3 reads CATTTSGGAGEQFF. The CDR3 coding sequence is TGCGCCACCACGACTAGCGGGGGGGCCGGGGAGCAGTTCTTC.

The V gene is TRBV6-6, the J gene TRBJ1-2, with D maybe TRBD1 (5 bases). Germline CDR1 MNHNY, CDR2 SVGAGI (reference sequence). Trimming left V 2 bases short and J 6 bases short, with 10 bases between. CDR3 length equals 13 residues. The CDR3 sequence is CASSYDPGNGYTF. The CDR3 DNA is TGTGCCAGCAGTTACGATCCAGGGAATGGCTACACCTTC.

This chain links TRBV12-5 with TRBJ2-1; 11 bases line up with TRBD1. The CDR3 loop spans 15 amino acids. CDR1 and CDR2 from the germline V gene are LGHNT and FRNRAP. V dropped 3 bases and J dropped 7; count of bases not matched to a gene: 5. Here the CDR3 DNA reads TGTGCTAGTGGTTTCGGGACAGGGGGGTATAATGAGCAGTTCTTC. Translation: CASGFGTGGYNEQFF.

The chain has TRBV7-2 and TRBJ1-1; 7 bases align to TRBD1. V dropped 4 bases and J dropped 4; count of bases not matched to a gene: 6. Germline V gene data show CDR1 as SGHTA and CDR2 as FQGNSA. The CDR3 is 14 amino acids. CDR3 sequence: CASSYRTGSTEAFF. The CDR3 DNA reads as TGTGCCAGCAGCTACCGGACAGGCAGCACTGAAGCTTTCTTT. Full variable domain (remainder filled in from reference TRBV7-2 and TRBJ1-1): GAGVSQSPSNKVTEKGKDVELRCDPISGHTALYWYRQSLGQGLEFLIYFQGNSAPDKSGLPSDRFSAERTGGSVSTLTIQRTQQEDSAVYLCASSYRTGSTEAFFGQGTRLTVV.

The CDR3 nucleotides are TGTGCCAGCAGCTTTCGCCCCGGGACAGGGGGCAAGAATGAGCAGTTCTTC. It specifies CASSFRPGTGGKNEQFF. The genes are TRBV27 and TRBJ2-1, with TRBD1 identical over 12 bases. The ends lost 6 bases at V and 7 bases at J; junction bases unmatched: 13. Germline loops: CDR1 MNHEY, CDR2 SMNVEV (reference sequence). The CDR3 runs 17 residues.

V is TRBV29-1 and J is TRBJ2-5, with D perhaps TRBD1 or TRBD2 (5 bases each). The CDR3 covers 12 residues. Deletions cut 5 bases from V and 4 bases from J, with 11 bases between. Germline CDR1 reads SQVTM; CDR2 reads ANQGSEA. CDR3 sequence reads: CSVRGGGETQYF. As DNA, the CDR3 is TGCAGCGTTCGGGGCGGTGGAGAGACCCAGTACTTC.

The rearrangement uses TRBV7-2 and TRBJ1-5, with 7 nucleotides matching TRBD1. Germline assignment: CDR1 SGHTA and CDR2 FQGNSA. Germline trimming cut 5 bases from V and 5 bases from J; bases unmatched to any gene: 9. The CDR3 runs to 15 residues. CDR3 bases: TGTGCCAGCAGCGGACCGGGACAGCGCTATCAGCCCCAGCATTTT. This gives the protein CASSGPGQRYQPQHF.

A single count supports this clone. The chain carries TRBV7-8 and TRBJ2-3; tentatively, D is TRBD1 (6 bases). The CDR3 is 16 residues long. Per the germline V gene, CDR1 is SGHVS and CDR2 is FQNEAQ. Trimming shortened V by 2 bases and J by 0 bases, and 12 bases separated the two germline ends. As DNA, the CDR3 is TGTGCCAGCAGCTTAAGAGGGGGTAAAAGCACAGATACGCAGTATTTT. Translated: CASSLRGGKSTDTQYF.

The chain couples TRBV6-5 to TRBJ2-2; D remains unclear. The length of the CDR3 is 12 residues. The V end was cut by 6 bases, the J end by 4 bases, with 6 bases between. Germline V gene data show CDR1 as MNHEY and CDR2 as SVGAGI. The CDR3 DNA follows: TGTGCCAGCAGACGTACCACCGGGGAGCTGTTTTTT. It translates to CASRRTTGELFF.

The chain carries TRBV27 and TRBJ1-1, with D unclear. In germline, CDR1 is MNHEY, CDR2 SMNVEV (reference sequence). V was trimmed by 1 base and J by 0 bases, leaving 6 bases between them. This CDR3 contains 14 residues. The CDR3 bases are TGTGCCAGCAGTTTATACCAGCTGAACACTGAAGCTTTCTTT. Its translation: CASSLYQLNTEAFF.